This T cell receptor (beta chain) was sequenced for a study of T cell responses to AZD1222 COVID-19 vaccine. General observations from the study: Females outnumbered males among donors, who were mostly white British; clonal diversity was possibly underestimated. Repertoires were collected only later (after the peak T cell response had occurred). Vaccine-associated CD4 TCRs ranged over spike, dominating at 160-218 and 743-854. The study identified only five to seven AZD1222 recipients as seropositive at baseline.

Germline V CDR1 and CDR2: SGHRS, YFSETQ. V lost 4 bases to trimming and J lost 7 bases; unmatched junction nucleotides: 6. The CDR3 covers 13 residues. As to this clone: Its matching antigen is unknown.

The protocol was immunoSEQ multiplex PCR, while the TCRdb copy is restricted to in-frame clones and leaves out a portion. The data show 95,000 to 150,000 clones, roughly 87% seen once. The clonotype originates from an adult in good health. This rearrangement joins TRBV5-1 to TRBJ2-7; TRBD1 matches at 9 bases. Sample: peripheral blood, taken on day 0 of MenACWY control vaccination. The CDR3 spells CASSAGQGWEQYF. CDR3 nucleotides: TGCGCCAGCAGCGCCGGACAGGGGTGGGAGCAGTACTTC.